This T cell receptor (beta chain) is from a study of Tregs in tolerant kidney transplant recipients. Mixed chimerism was transient after nonmyeloablative marrow transplants from related graft donors. Sequenced by immunoSEQ multiplex PCR; TCRdb stores in-frame clones only, minus some. This sample has fewer than 60,000 clones, with about 90% found just once. Source: CD8+ T cells from blood (PBMCs), taken 24 months after the transplant. The sequence was collected from a human patient who received a combined kidney and bone marrow transplant. The graft donor may account for some of the T cells.

CDR3 sequence: CASSLGIRTSGSYEQYF. In DNA, the CDR3 is TGTGCCAGCAGCTTAGGAATACGGACTAGCGGCTCCTACGAGCAGTACTTC. V gene TRBV7-8 combines with J gene TRBJ2-7; 10 bases are shared with TRBD2. This CDR3 has 17 residues. Germline lookup yields CDR1 SGHVS and CDR2 FQNEAQ. V lost 1 base and J lost 0; bases outside the gene matches: 6.